The clone carrying this T cell receptor beta chain was counted between two and nine times. Its antigen is unknown. Constant-segment-primed 5'RACE gave TCR alpha and TCR beta cDNA libraries with sample barcodes and UMIs. Via MiXCR, TCRdb re-called the 5' RACE reads, giving one row per CDR3 protein. The sample shows some 200,000 distinct CDR3 sequences, around a fifth of them seen only once. These data come from a study of T-cell memory formation after mild COVID-19. Study information: Each donor largely had its own TCR clusters. Study findings and constraints: A subset of responding clones appeared in pre-infection memory, suggesting cross-reactive memory joined.

V was clipped by 5 bases and J by 1 base, with 17 bases between them. Germline V gene data show CDR1 as SGHVS and CDR2 as FNYEAQ. This CDR3 is 16 amino acids long. This chain connects TRBV7-6 to TRBJ1-1; TRBD1 is a possible D gene (5 bases). The sequence came from an adult woman who had mild COVID-19 (a few samples of this study predate the infection). Cell type and time point are not known. Source material: PBMCs or a T cell subset sorted from them (not recorded which). CDR3 in DNA: TGTGCCAGCAGCCCAACAGGAGATAGGTGGAACACTGAAGCTTTCTTT. This encodes CASSPTGDRWNTEAFF.